One and the same sample provided the 29 T cell receptor beta chains below, sequenced in a study of cytomegalovirus exposure and HLA in healthy donors. The PCR employed 60 Vbeta primers together with 13 Jbeta primers. Clones were read by immunoSEQ multiplex PCR, and TCRdb kept only the in-frame ones, dropping some. The sample has 200,000 to 300,000 clones, roughly 82% seen once. Sequencing input: PBMCs. These receptors originate from a woman in her 40s in good health and CMV-seropositive.

The chain is built from TRBV6-5 and TRBJ1-1; TRBD1 agrees at 9 bases. The CDR3 totals 16 residues. The germline V gene encodes CDR1 MNHEY and CDR2 SVGAGI. V dropped 4 bases and J dropped 5; count of bases not matched to a gene: 11. The CDR3, as DNA: TGTGCCAGCAGTTTGACAGGGGGGAGGTTGGGGACTGAAGCTTTCTTT. It specifies CASSLTGGRLGTEAFF.

V usage is TRBV10-2 and J usage is TRBJ1-3, with TRBD1 matching 10 bases. This CDR3 has 16 amino acids. The trim removed 7 bases at V and 0 bases at J, leaving 6 bases unmatched. Germline V gives CDR1 WSHSY, CDR2 SAAADI. The CDR3 loop reads CASKRTGGPSGNTIYF. The CDR3 nucleotides are TGCGCCAGCAAGAGGACAGGGGGTCCCTCTGGAAACACCATATATTTT.

About this clone itself: Different DNA sequences within this sample yield the same CDR3. CDR3 region: CASSLGTGDSPLHF. DNA for the CDR3: TGTGCCAGCAGCTTGGGGACAGGGGACTCCCCCCTCCACTTT. This sequence joins TRBV5-4 and TRBJ1-6, with 9 bases fitting TRBD1. J lost 13 bases, V lost 0 bases, and 5 bases had no gene match. Germline assignment: CDR1 SGHNT and CDR2 YYREEE (reference sequence). The length of the CDR3 is 14 residues.

CDR3 region: CASSLAKDSYSNQPQHF. The CDR3 nucleotides are TGTGCCAGCAGCTTAGCGAAGGACAGCTATAGCAATCAGCCCCAGCATTTT. The V and J genes are TRBV7-2 and TRBJ1-5, with D tentatively TRBD1 (6 bases). The CDR3 runs 17 residues. The germline V gene has CDR1 SGHTA and CDR2 FQGNSA. Trimming took 0 bases from V and 0 from J, leaving 12 bases between them.

V is TRBV30 and J is TRBJ2-5; the D gene is possibly TRBD1 (7 bases). The CDR3 extends over 12 amino acids. V lost 5 bases, J lost 4 bases, and 11 bases lay in between. Per the germline V gene, CDR1 is GTSNPN and CDR2 is SVGIG (reference sequence). The CDR3 here is CAWDQGGETQYF. CDR3 sequence (DNA): TGTGCCTGGGACCAGGGGGGAGAGACCCAGTACTTC.

This chain links TRBV4-2 with TRBJ1-1, with a possible D match to TRBD1 (6 bases). Deletions cut 0 bases from V and 9 bases from J, with 14 bases between. The V gene's germline CDR1 is LGHNA and CDR2 YNFKEQ. This CDR3 region has 14 residues. In DNA, the CDR3 is TGTGCCAGCAGCCAAGATGGAGTCAGGGGTAAAGCTTTCTTT. It encodes CASSQDGVRGKAFF.

The V and J genes are TRBV6-1 and TRBJ2-7; a weak D match, TRBD1 (6 bases). This CDR3 has 14 residues. The germline CDR1 and CDR2 sequences are MNHNS and SASEGT. V lost 0 bases to trimming and J lost 6 bases, with 12 bases between them. The CDR3 region has the DNA TGTGCCAGCAGTGAAGCAAGAGGGGGTCTCGAGCAGTACTTC. Translated, it gives CASSEARGGLEQYF.

V usage is TRBV9 and J usage is TRBJ1-1; D gene uncertain. Germline V gives CDR1 SGDLS, CDR2 YYNGEE. The V end lost 0 bases, the J end lost 1 base, and 7 bases lay between the germline ends. There are 14 residues in the CDR3. The CDR3 protein is CASSVEAENTEAFF. CDR3 nucleotides: TGTGCCAGCAGCGTAGAGGCGGAGAACACTGAAGCTTTCTTT.

CDR3 in DNA: TGTGCCAGCAGCTCTCTGACTAGCGGGAGGGGAGACGAGCAGTACTTC. Residues: CASSSLTSGRGDEQYF. The chain uses TRBV5-4 and TRBJ2-7, with 14 bases identical to TRBD2. Germline V lookup: CDR1 SGHNT, CDR2 YYREEE (reference sequence). The junction had 7 bases not matched to a gene; V was cut back by 3 bases and J by 5 bases. This CDR3 region has 16 residues.

This clone turned up a few times. The chain employs TRBV7-2 and TRBJ2-7, with D possibly matching TRBD2 (6 bases). Germline-derived CDR1 and CDR2 are SGHTA and FQGNSA. V lost 2 bases and J lost 0, with 14 bases in between. The CDR3 has 16 residues. In nucleotides, the CDR3 is TGTGCCAGCAGCTTATGGGTAGCGGAGAGCTCCTACGAGCAGTACTTC. Translated: CASSLWVAESSYEQYF.

Worth noting for this clone: The junction shows a germline mismatch at one end, possibly a read error. The rearrangement links TRBV6-1 to TRBJ1-5; a possible D gene is TRBD1 (6 bases). The CDR3 extends over 15 amino acids. The germline CDR1 and CDR2 sequences are MNHNS and SASEGT. The CDR3 protein is CASREGGGRGQPQHF. DNA for the CDR3: TGTGCCAGCAGGGAAGGGGGGGGGAGGGGGCAGCCCCAGCATTTT.

The V and J genes are TRBV30 and TRBJ1-4, with TRBD1 matching 9 bases. The CDR3 loop spans 13 amino acids. V was pared by 7 bases and J by 7 bases, with 7 bases of the junction left unmatched. The germline CDR1 and CDR2 sequences are GTSNPN and SVGIG (reference sequence). DNA for the CDR3: TGTGCCTCCGGACAGGGGCGGGGTGAAAAACTGTTTTTT. Translated, it gives CASGQGRGEKLFF.

V usage is TRBV10-3 and J usage is TRBJ2-7; 12 bases are a match to TRBD2. This CDR3 region has 19 residues. V was clipped by 4 bases and J by 0 bases; unmatched bases: 13. Germline CDR1 ENHRY, CDR2 SYGVKD. The CDR3, as DNA: TGTGCCATCAGTGGGCCTAGCGGGAGGGCCAAGGAACTCTCCTACGAGCAGTACTTC. The encoded protein is CAISGPSGRAKELSYEQYF.

The rearrangement uses TRBV4-2 and TRBJ2-5; no reliable D call. V was shortened by 2 bases and J by 5 bases, with 15 bases between the two germline ends. The CDR3 runs 15 residues. CDR1 and CDR2 from the germline V gene are LGHNA and YNFKEQ. The CDR3 loop is CASSQSPSPEETQYF. In DNA, the CDR3 is TGTGCCAGCAGCCAATCCCCAAGTCCCGAGGAGACCCAGTACTTC.

V gene TRBV10-2 combines with J gene TRBJ2-7; the match to TRBD1 covers 10 bases. J was trimmed by 1 base and V by 7 bases; bases with no gene match: 13. The length of the CDR3 is 17 residues. Looked up from germline, CDR1 is WSHSY and CDR2 is SAAADI. CDR3 nucleotide sequence: TGCGCCAGCAAGGGGGACAGGGGTCCCGCTACTTCCTACGAGCAGTACTTC. This encodes CASKGDRGPATSYEQYF.

This clone was observed a single time. This chain uses TRBV5-1 with TRBJ2-7, with D uncertain. CDR3 length: 13 amino acids. Germline lookup yields CDR1 SGHRS and CDR2 YFSETQ. The V end was cut by 6 bases, the J end by 7 bases, with 17 bases between. CDR3 region: CASTPLVSGEQYF. The CDR3, as DNA: TGCGCCAGCACTCCTTTGGTCTCAGGAGAGCAGTACTTC.

The chain has TRBV10-1 and TRBJ2-7, with 10 bases aligning to TRBD2. Per germline, CDR1 WNHNN and CDR2 SYGVQD (reference sequence). This CDR3 is built from 21 residues. Trimming at V came to 6 bases and at J to 2 bases, leaving 25 bases not matched to a gene. The CDR3 DNA follows: TGCGCCAGCAGCTTAAGCGGGGGGGACTTTTACCTGGAGGCCCGACCCTACGAGCAGTACTTC. Translated, it gives CASSLSGGDFYLEARPYEQYF.

J is TRBJ1-6 and V is TRBV6-5, with 10 bases that match TRBD1. This CDR3 is built from 13 residues. The germline CDR1 and CDR2 sequences are MNHEY and SVGAGI. The V gene end was trimmed by 8 bases and the J gene end by 7 bases; junction bases not matched to a gene: 2. The CDR3 region is CASLGQGNSPLHF. CDR3 nucleotides: TGTGCCAGCCTGGGACAGGGGAATTCACCCCTCCACTTT.

V is TRBV6-5 and J is TRBJ2-7; 12 bases map to TRBD2. CDR3 length equals 15 residues. The junction had 7 bases not matched to a gene; V was cut back by 5 bases and J by 5 bases. From germline, CDR1 is MNHEY and CDR2 SVGAGI. Here the CDR3 reads CASSQLAGGSHEQYF. The CDR3 nucleotides read TGTGCCAGCAGTCAACTAGCGGGAGGTTCCCACGAGCAGTACTTC.

V usage is TRBV7-9 and J usage is TRBJ2-5, with D perhaps matching TRBD2 (6 bases). CDR3 length equals 16 residues. The germline CDR1 and CDR2 sequences are SEHNR and FQNEAQ (reference sequence). V gave up 1 base and J gave up 1 base, with 13 bases separating them. The CDR3 here is CASSLDIGTVQETQYF. The CDR3 DNA reads as TGTGCCAGCAGCTTAGATATAGGGACTGTCCAAGAGACCCAGTACTTC.

The gene calls are TRBV30 and TRBJ1-1; D unresolved. V was cut by 0 bases and J by 11 bases, with 13 bases left in between. The CDR3 has 12 amino acids. Germline V gene sequence: CDR1 GTSNPN, CDR2 SVGIG (reference sequence). The CDR3 coding sequence is TGTGCCTGGAGTGTACCGGGGAGGGCCGCTTTCTTT. It specifies CAWSVPGRAAFF.

Of note for this clone: Other DNA sequences from this sample encode an identical CDR3 as well. The CDR3 sequence is CASSLGGLNTEAFF. CDR3 in DNA: TGTGCCAGCAGCTTAGGCGGGCTGAACACTGAAGCTTTCTTT. The rearrangement links TRBV7-9 to TRBJ1-1; D remains ambiguous. V was clipped by 1 base and J by 0 bases, with 6 bases between them. CDR1 and CDR2 (germline): SEHNR, FQNEAQ (reference sequence). The CDR3 has 14 amino acids. The full variable domain, completed using reference TRBV7-9 and TRBJ1-1, is DTGVSQNPRHKITKRGQNVTFRCDPISEHNRLYWYRQTLGQGPEFLTYFQNEAQLEKSRLLSDRFSAERPKGSFSTLEIQRTEQGDSAMYLCASSLGGLNTEAFFGQGTRLTVV.

The CDR3, as DNA: TGTGCTAGTGGTGTCGGGACTAGCGGAACCTACGAGCAGTACTTC. Translating gives CASGVGTSGTYEQYF. The rearrangement links TRBV12-5 to TRBJ2-7; 11 nucleotides align to TRBD2. This CDR3 contains 15 residues. The germline gives CDR1 LGHNT, CDR2 FRNRAP. Trimming cost V 5 bases and J 2 bases; bases outside gene matches: 5.

The V gene is TRBV7-2, the J gene TRBJ1-5, with TRBD1 matching over 9 bases. V shed 0 bases and J 5 bases; nucleotides not matched to a gene: 2. Germline loops: CDR1 SGHTA, CDR2 FQGNSA. The CDR3 has 15 amino acids. This CDR3 reads CASSLAGQGHQPQHF. The CDR3 nucleotides are TGTGCCAGCAGCTTAGCGGGACAGGGCCATCAGCCCCAGCATTTT. The full variable domain, with the rest looked up from reference TRBV7-2 and TRBJ1-5, is GAGVSQSPSNKVTEKGKDVELRCDPISGHTALYWYRQSLGQGLEFLIYFQGNSAPDKSGLPSDRFSAERTGGSVSTLTIQRTQQEDSAVYLCASSLAGQGHQPQHFGDGTRLSIL.

J is TRBJ2-1 and V is TRBV7-3, with 10 bases lining up with TRBD2. V shed 5 bases and J 4 bases; nucleotides not matched to a gene: 5. The CDR3 is made up of 15 amino acids. The V gene's germline CDR1 is SGHTA and CDR2 FQGTGA. DNA of the CDR3: TGTGCCAGCAGCCCCGGGACTAGCGTATACAATGAGCAGTTCTTC. Translation: CASSPGTSVYNEQFF.

The rearrangement joins TRBV4-3 to TRBJ2-1, with D possibly matching TRBD2 (5 bases). Trimming took 1 base from V and 4 from J, leaving 14 bases between them. This CDR3 is built from 16 residues. Germline values: CDR1 LGHNA, CDR2 YSLEER. CDR3 protein: CASSQVWERKYNEQFF. CDR3 DNA sequence: TGCGCCAGCAGCCAAGTTTGGGAGCGGAAATACAATGAGCAGTTCTTC.

The rearrangement joins TRBV30 to TRBJ1-2; D is ambiguous. V lost 0 bases and J 10 bases, leaving 9 bases between the germline ends. There are 11 residues in the CDR3. Germline V lookup: CDR1 GTSNPN, CDR2 SVGIG (reference sequence). CDR3: CAWSVMRYYTF. The CDR3 DNA is TGTGCCTGGAGTGTAATGAGGTACTACACCTTC.

The rearrangement uses TRBV12-5 and TRBJ1-2; 9 bases line up with TRBD1. CDR3 length: 18 residues. V dropped 2 bases and J dropped 5; count of bases not matched to a gene: 15. Germline assignment: CDR1 LGHNT and CDR2 FRNRAP. The CDR3 DNA is TGTGCTAGTGGTTTGTTTACACAGGGGGCGGGATTCAAATATGGCTACACCTTC. Protein sequence: CASGLFTQGAGFKYGYTF. Full variable domain (missing parts from reference TRBV12-5 and TRBJ1-2): DARVTQTPRHKVTEMGQEVTMRCQPILGHNTVFWYRQTMMQGLELLAYFRNRAPLDDSGMPKDRFSAEMPDATLATLKIQPSEPRDSAVYFCASGLFTQGAGFKYGYTFGSGTRLTVV.

The chain carries TRBV7-8 and TRBJ2-7, with 9 bases lining up with TRBD2. The CDR3 has 15 residues. Germline V gives CDR1 SGHVS, CDR2 FQNEAQ. Germline trimming cut 5 bases from V and 4 bases from J; bases unmatched to any gene: 9. The CDR3 sequence is CASSPLRTSVYEQYF. The DNA of the CDR3 is TGTGCCAGCAGCCCATTAAGGACTAGCGTTTACGAGCAGTACTTC.